These T cell receptor beta chains were read from a single sample in a study of blood T cells in healthy people across ages. TCRdb reprocessed the 5' RACE reads via MiXCR and lists one record per CDR3 protein. The sample has fewer than 2 million distinct CDR3 sequences; about two fifths are singletons. Material for sequencing was blood. The receptors originated from a human donor in good health. Both conserved end residues are part of each CDR3. The order of the fields is clone size, CDR3 length, J gene, D gene, V gene, CDR3 protein, CDR3 DNA. D genes are given only for firm matches. Not every row has a clone size; where given, it reads once, few, many or a size class.

clone size: .
CDR3 length: 13
J gene: TRBJ2-7
D gene: TRBD1
V gene: TRBV29-1
CDR3 protein: CSVAGQGSHEQYF
CDR3 DNA: TGCAGCGTCGCGGGACAGGGGTCCCACGAGCAGTACTTC

clone size: few
CDR3 length: 12
J gene: TRBJ2-5
D gene: .
V gene: TRBV20-1
CDR3 protein: CSARSRRETQYF
CDR3 DNA: TGCAGTGCTAGGAGCAGGCGAGAGACCCAGTACTTC

clone size: few
CDR3 length: 16
J gene: TRBJ2-5
D gene: TRBD2
V gene: TRBV7-2
CDR3 protein: CASSLRISGGWETQYF
CDR3 DNA: TGTGCCAGCAGCTTAAGAATTAGCGGGGGGTGGGAGACCCAGTACTTC

clone size: few
CDR3 length: 14
J gene: TRBJ1-5
D gene: .
V gene: TRBV10-3
CDR3 protein: CAISEGTSNQPQHF
CDR3 DNA: TGTGCCATCAGTGAGGGGACAAGCAATCAGCCCCAGCATTTT

clone size: .
CDR3 length: 14
J gene: TRBJ1-2
D gene: TRBD1
V gene: TRBV6-5
CDR3 protein: CASSAQGAVYGYTF
CDR3 DNA: TGTGCCAGCAGCGCTCAGGGGGCGGTTTATGGCTACACCTTC

clone size: .
CDR3 length: 12
J gene: TRBJ2-7
D gene: .
V gene: TRBV29-1
CDR3 protein: CSATGSTYEQYF
CDR3 DNA: TGCAGCGCAACCGGGAGCACCTACGAGCAGTACTTC

clone size: .
CDR3 length: 15
J gene: TRBJ2-6
D gene: .
V gene: TRBV7-3
CDR3 protein: CASSAASPGANVLTF
CDR3 DNA: TGTGCCAGCAGCGCGGCCTCACCTGGGGCCAACGTCCTGACTTTC

clone size: few
CDR3 length: 15
J gene: TRBJ2-7
D gene: TRBD1
V gene: TRBV7-9
CDR3 protein: CASSLTDRGVYEQYF
CDR3 DNA: TGTGCCAGCAGCCTCACGGACAGGGGCGTCTACGAGCAGTACTTC

clone size: .
CDR3 length: 14
J gene: TRBJ2-7
D gene: .
V gene: TRBV21-1
CDR3 protein: CASSPQGRNYEQYF
CDR3 DNA: TGTGCCAGCAGCCCCCAAGGCAGAAACTACGAGCAGTACTTC

clone size: .
CDR3 length: 13
J gene: TRBJ1-4
D gene: .
V gene: TRBV2
CDR3 protein: CASSEARGFALFF
CDR3 DNA: TGTGCCAGCAGTGAAGCGCGAGGGTTTGCACTGTTTTTT

clone size: few
CDR3 length: 13
J gene: TRBJ2-7
D gene: TRBD1
V gene: TRBV4-1
CDR3 protein: CASSQDRGQVQYF
CDR3 DNA: TGCGCCAGCAGCCAAGATCGGGGACAGGTGCAGTACTTC

clone size: few
CDR3 length: 16
J gene: TRBJ1-2
D gene: .
V gene: TRBV4-3
CDR3 protein: CASSQDVRGPNYGYTF
CDR3 DNA: TGCGCCAGCAGCCAAGATGTGAGGGGACCTAACTATGGCTACACCTTC

clone size: few
CDR3 length: 14
J gene: TRBJ2-1
D gene: .
V gene: TRBV28
CDR3 protein: CASSFPGINNEQFF
CDR3 DNA: TGTGCCAGCAGTTTTCCCGGGATCAACAATGAGCAGTTCTTC

clone size: few
CDR3 length: 15
J gene: TRBJ2-7
D gene: TRBD1
V gene: TRBV11-2
CDR3 protein: CASSLFGTGNYEQYF
CDR3 DNA: TGTGCCAGCAGCTTATTCGGGACAGGTAACTACGAGCAGTACTTC

clone size: .
CDR3 length: 15
J gene: TRBJ1-2
D gene: .
V gene: TRBV4-2
CDR3 protein: CASSQDGNSFYGYTF
CDR3 DNA: TGTGCCAGCAGCCAAGATGGAAACAGTTTCTATGGCTACACCTTC

clone size: few
CDR3 length: 16
J gene: TRBJ2-1
D gene: TRBD2
V gene: TRBV20-1
CDR3 protein: CSARGASGGSYNEQFF
CDR3 DNA: TGCAGTGCTAGAGGGGCCAGCGGGGGGAGCTACAATGAGCAGTTCTTC

clone size: .
CDR3 length: 13
J gene: TRBJ2-7
D gene: .
V gene: TRBV7-6
CDR3 protein: CASSAGPGHEQYF
CDR3 DNA: TGTGCCAGCAGCGCAGGCCCGGGCCACGAGCAGTACTTC

clone size: .
CDR3 length: 13
J gene: TRBJ2-7
D gene: .
V gene: TRBV11-2
CDR3 protein: CASSFPPGRTQYF
CDR3 DNA: TGTGCCAGCAGCTTCCCCCCGGGCCGCACCCAGTACTTC

clone size: few
CDR3 length: 18
J gene: TRBJ2-1
D gene: TRBD2
V gene: TRBV5-6
CDR3 protein: CASSQRAGGASLYNEQFF
CDR3 DNA: TGTGCCAGCAGCCAGCGAGCGGGGGGGGCCTCCTTGTACAATGAGCAGTTCTTC

clone size: .
CDR3 length: 15
J gene: TRBJ2-7
D gene: TRBD1
V gene: TRBV5-5
CDR3 protein: CASSSGGRSSYEQYF
CDR3 DNA: TGTGCCAGCAGCTCAGGGGGTCGGAGTTCCTACGAGCAGTACTTC

clone size: .
CDR3 length: 17
J gene: TRBJ1-6
D gene: TRBD1
V gene: TRBV4-3
CDR3 protein: CASSHREVDRVISPLHF
CDR3 DNA: TGCGCCAGCAGCCACCGCGAGGTGGACAGGGTCATTTCACCCCTCCACTTT

clone size: once
CDR3 length: 13
J gene: TRBJ2-7
D gene: TRBD2
V gene: TRBV7-9
CDR3 protein: CASTHGGVYEQYF
CDR3 DNA: TGTGCCAGCACCCACGGGGGGGTCTACGAGCAGTACTTC

clone size: .
CDR3 length: 13
J gene: TRBJ2-7
D gene: .
V gene: TRBV20-1
CDR3 protein: CSARGGWSVEQYF
CDR3 DNA: TGCAGTGCTAGAGGGGGGTGGTCGGTCGAGCAGTACTTC

clone size: many
CDR3 length: 16
J gene: TRBJ2-1
D gene: TRBD2
V gene: TRBV4-3
CDR3 protein: CASSQELLAGDLEQFF
CDR3 DNA: TGCGCCAGCAGCCAAGAGTTACTAGCGGGGGACTTGGAGCAGTTCTTC

clone size: few
CDR3 length: 11
J gene: TRBJ2-3
D gene: .
V gene: TRBV29-1
CDR3 protein: CSVVSPGTQYF
CDR3 DNA: TGCAGCGTTGTAAGTCCCGGTACGCAGTATTTT

clone size: .
CDR3 length: 15
J gene: TRBJ1-2
D gene: TRBD1
V gene: TRBV9
CDR3 protein: CASSVGTGERYGYTF
CDR3 DNA: TGTGCCAGCAGCGTAGGGACAGGTGAACGCTATGGCTACACCTTC

clone size: .
CDR3 length: 14
J gene: TRBJ1-4
D gene: .
V gene: TRBV9
CDR3 protein: CASSVERDAKKLFF
CDR3 DNA: TGTGCCAGCAGCGTAGAAAGAGATGCGAAAAAACTGTTTTTT

clone size: .
CDR3 length: 13
J gene: TRBJ1-2
D gene: .
V gene: TRBV5-1
CDR3 protein: CASSLDGPLSYTF
CDR3 DNA: TGCGCCAGCAGCTTGGACGGGCCGCTCAGCTACACCTTC

clone size: .
CDR3 length: 14
J gene: TRBJ1-1
D gene: TRBD1
V gene: TRBV29-1
CDR3 protein: CSGGQANFNTEAFF
CDR3 DNA: TGCAGCGGGGGACAGGCGAACTTTAACACTGAAGCTTTCTTT

clone size: few
CDR3 length: 14
J gene: TRBJ2-7
D gene: .
V gene: TRBV5-6
CDR3 protein: CASTFWRDPYEQYF
CDR3 DNA: TGTGCCAGCACCTTTTGGAGGGATCCCTACGAGCAGTACTTC

clone size: .
CDR3 length: 15
J gene: TRBJ1-4
D gene: TRBD1
V gene: TRBV6-1
CDR3 protein: CASSERRQGGEKLFF
CDR3 DNA: TGTGCCAGCAGTGAAAGGAGACAGGGAGGGGAAAAACTGTTTTTT

clone size: .
CDR3 length: 15
J gene: TRBJ1-4
D gene: .
V gene: TRBV6-1
CDR3 protein: CASSVVIGTNEKLFF
CDR3 DNA: TGTGCCAGCAGCGTTGTAATCGGAACTAATGAAAAACTGTTTTTT

clone size: .
CDR3 length: 15
J gene: TRBJ1-4
D gene: TRBD1
V gene: TRBV5-4
CDR3 protein: CASSLTGASNEKLFF
CDR3 DNA: TGTGCCAGCAGCTTAACAGGGGCCTCTAATGAAAAACTGTTTTTT

clone size: few
CDR3 length: 17
J gene: TRBJ2-3
D gene: .
V gene: TRBV5-1
CDR3 protein: CASNTDAGFISRDTQYF
CDR3 DNA: TGCGCCAGCAACACCGATGCGGGCTTCATCTCAAGAGATACGCAGTATTTT

clone size: .
CDR3 length: 15
J gene: TRBJ2-4
D gene: .
V gene: TRBV7-2
CDR3 protein: CASSLGQAKTNIQYF
CDR3 DNA: TGTGCCAGCAGCTTAGGACAGGCCAAAACGAACATTCAGTACTTC

clone size: .
CDR3 length: 15
J gene: TRBJ1-4
D gene: .
V gene: TRBV7-3
CDR3 protein: CASSLTRTPNEKLFF
CDR3 DNA: TGTGCCAGCAGCTTAACTAGGACGCCTAATGAAAAACTGTTTTTT

clone size: .
CDR3 length: 16
J gene: TRBJ2-7
D gene: TRBD1
V gene: TRBV28
CDR3 protein: CASRKSDRGDWNEQYF
CDR3 DNA: TGTGCCAGCAGGAAATCGGACAGGGGTGATTGGAACGAGCAGTACTTC

clone size: many
CDR3 length: 17
J gene: TRBJ2-6
D gene: .
V gene: TRBV7-2
CDR3 protein: CASSLTGPGSGANVLTF
CDR3 DNA: TGTGCCAGCAGCTTGACAGGTCCCGGCTCTGGGGCCAACGTCCTGACTTTC

clone size: few
CDR3 length: 15
J gene: TRBJ2-7
D gene: .
V gene: TRBV7-8
CDR3 protein: CASSLGRTRTYEQYF
CDR3 DNA: TGTGCCAGCAGCTTAGGCCGGACCAGGACCTACGAGCAGTACTTC

clone size: .
CDR3 length: 14
J gene: TRBJ2-5
D gene: TRBD1
V gene: TRBV6-6
CDR3 protein: CASSYRQGWKTQYF
CDR3 DNA: TGTGCCAGCAGTTACCGACAGGGATGGAAGACCCAGTACTTC

clone size: .
CDR3 length: 14
J gene: TRBJ2-1
D gene: .
V gene: TRBV7-2
CDR3 protein: CASSGHGAYNEQFF
CDR3 DNA: TGTGCCAGCAGCGGACACGGGGCCTACAATGAGCAGTTCTTC

clone size: .
CDR3 length: 15
J gene: TRBJ2-5
D gene: .
V gene: TRBV10-3
CDR3 protein: CAISNRDAQEETQYF
CDR3 DNA: TGTGCCATCAGCAACCGGGACGCCCAAGAAGAGACCCAGTACTTC

clone size: few
CDR3 length: 15
J gene: TRBJ2-3
D gene: TRBD2
V gene: TRBV20-1
CDR3 protein: CNARGTSTTTDTQYF
CDR3 DNA: TGCAATGCTAGAGGGACTAGCACGACCACAGATACGCAGTATTTT

clone size: .
CDR3 length: 12
J gene: TRBJ1-2
D gene: TRBD1
V gene: TRBV29-1
CDR3 protein: CSVVDRVSGYTF
CDR3 DNA: TGCAGCGTTGTGGACAGGGTCTCTGGCTACACCTTC

clone size: .
CDR3 length: 17
J gene: TRBJ2-3
D gene: TRBD2
V gene: TRBV29-1
CDR3 protein: CSAGGGNGQRSTDTQYF
CDR3 DNA: TGCAGCGCGGGCGGGGGGAATGGACAGCGAAGCACAGATACGCAGTATTTT

clone size: .
CDR3 length: 16
J gene: TRBJ2-1
D gene: TRBD1
V gene: TRBV6-1
CDR3 protein: CASSEVLGQTYNEQFF
CDR3 DNA: TGTGCCAGCAGTGAGGTTCTGGGACAGACCTACAATGAGCAGTTCTTC

clone size: .
CDR3 length: 13
J gene: TRBJ1-5
D gene: .
V gene: TRBV20-1
CDR3 protein: CSAPEGVNQPQHF
CDR3 DNA: TGCAGTGCCCCAGAGGGGGTCAATCAGCCCCAGCATTTT

clone size: .
CDR3 length: 11
J gene: TRBJ2-7
D gene: .
V gene: TRBV10-3
CDR3 protein: CAIRRDGEQYF
CDR3 DNA: TGTGCCATCAGGCGGGATGGCGAGCAGTACTTC

clone size: .
CDR3 length: 15
J gene: TRBJ2-7
D gene: .
V gene: TRBV3-1
CDR3 protein: CASSQVGSLSYEQYF
CDR3 DNA: TGTGCCAGCAGCCAAGTGGGGAGCCTCTCCTACGAGCAGTACTTC

clone size: few
CDR3 length: 14
J gene: TRBJ2-5
D gene: .
V gene: TRBV28
CDR3 protein: CASRYRVIGETQYF
CDR3 DNA: TGTGCCAGCCGATACAGGGTTATCGGGGAGACCCAGTACTTC

clone size: .
CDR3 length: 16
J gene: TRBJ2-3
D gene: TRBD1
V gene: TRBV20-1
CDR3 protein: CSARENPDRYTDTQYF
CDR3 DNA: TGCAGTGCTAGAGAGAATCCGGACAGGTACACAGATACGCAGTATTTT

clone size: few
CDR3 length: 14
J gene: TRBJ1-5
D gene: TRBD1
V gene: TRBV20-1
CDR3 protein: CSAWDRVGNQPQHF
CDR3 DNA: TGCAGTGCTTGGGACAGGGTGGGGAATCAGCCCCAGCATTTT

clone size: .
CDR3 length: 11
J gene: TRBJ1-1
D gene: .
V gene: TRBV18
CDR3 protein: CASSAGAEAFF
CDR3 DNA: TGTGCCAGCTCGGCGGGGGCTGAAGCTTTCTTT

clone size: .
CDR3 length: 14
J gene: TRBJ1-2
D gene: .
V gene: TRBV5-1
CDR3 protein: CASSRLGASYGYTF
CDR3 DNA: TGCGCCAGCAGCCGGCTGGGAGCTAGCTATGGCTACACCTTC

clone size: .
CDR3 length: 15
J gene: TRBJ2-3
D gene: .
V gene: TRBV6-5
CDR3 protein: CAGSYSRPSTDTQYF
CDR3 DNA: TGTGCCGGCAGTTACAGTCGCCCTAGCACAGATACGCAGTATTTT

clone size: .
CDR3 length: 14
J gene: TRBJ1-5
D gene: .
V gene: TRBV7-2
CDR3 protein: CASSPGRINQPQHF
CDR3 DNA: TGTGCCAGCAGTCCCGGCCGGATCAATCAGCCCCAGCATTTT

clone size: few
CDR3 length: 11
J gene: TRBJ2-1
D gene: .
V gene: TRBV6-5
CDR3 protein: CASSWVDEQFF
CDR3 DNA: TGTGCCAGCAGTTGGGTTGATGAGCAGTTCTTC

clone size: many
CDR3 length: 14
J gene: TRBJ2-5
D gene: .
V gene: TRBV7-2
CDR3 protein: CASSLGSSRETQYF
CDR3 DNA: TGTGCCAGCAGCTTAGGTTCTAGCCGAGAGACCCAGTACTTC

clone size: many
CDR3 length: 13
J gene: TRBJ1-6
D gene: .
V gene: TRBV7-8
CDR3 protein: CASSGDRNSPLHF
CDR3 DNA: TGTGCCAGCAGCGGCGACAGGAATTCACCCCTCCACTTT

clone size: few
CDR3 length: 13
J gene: TRBJ2-7
D gene: TRBD2
V gene: TRBV9
CDR3 protein: CASAREGYYEQYF
CDR3 DNA: TGTGCCAGCGCGAGGGAGGGGTACTACGAGCAGTACTTC